The rows below give T cell receptor beta chains drawn from one sample of a study of patients and donors after allogeneic stem cell transplantation. One entry per CDR3 protein, called by TCRdb with MiXCR from the RT-PCR reads. The sample shows 800,000 to 1,000,000 distinct CDR3 sequences, 15% to 20% of them seen only once. The material sequenced was blood, either unsorted or a sorted T cell fraction (not recorded which). These receptors all stem from a human donor who was either an allogeneic HSCT recipient or a stem cell or donor lymphocyte infusion donor (not recorded which). It is not recorded whose cells these are; they may come from a transplant donor. Both conserved end residues are part of each CDR3. Each record gives: D gene, J gene, clone size, CDR3 length, V gene, CDR3 protein, CDR3 DNA. The D gene is left open where the match is weak. Clone size is given for some rows only: seen once, a few or many times, or a class if the clone is expanded.

>NA|TRBJ2-7|few|16|TRBV20-1
CSATSDSLGDSYEQYF
TGCAGTGCTACCTCGGATTCTTTGGGGGACTCCTACGAGCAGTACTTC
>NA|TRBJ1-1|NA|17|TRBV6-5
CASSYYHSGHPNTEAFF
TGTGCCAGCAGTTACTACCATTCGGGACACCCGAACACTGAAGCTTTCTTT
>TRBD1|TRBJ1-1|few|12|TRBV29-1
CSVDDRGTEAFF
TGCAGCGTGGACGACAGGGGAACTGAAGCTTTCTTT
>NA|TRBJ2-3|NA|17|TRBV5-5
CASSLEGKIPTTDTQYF
TGTGCCAGCAGCTTGGAAGGGAAAATTCCCACCACAGATACGCAGTATTTT
>TRBD2|TRBJ2-2|NA|16|TRBV5-6
CASSLRGSGDTGELFF
TGTGCCAGCAGCTTGCGCGGGAGTGGAGACACCGGGGAGCTGTTTTTT
>NA|TRBJ1-1|NA|19|TRBV4-3
CASSQILERGPRMNTEAFF
TGCGCCAGCAGCCAGATCTTAGAGCGGGGACCGCGAATGAACACTGAAGCTTTCTTT
>TRBD2|TRBJ2-2|NA|17|TRBV5-1
CASSLSSGRLITGELFF
TGCGCCAGCAGCCTTAGTAGCGGGAGGCTGATCACCGGGGAGCTGTTTTTT
>NA|TRBJ1-6|NA|16|TRBV5-6
CASSPSGTFYNSPLHF
TGTGCCAGCAGCCCGTCTGGGACATTCTATAATTCACCCCTCCACTTT
>NA|TRBJ2-7|many|11|TRBV7-9
CASSMGYEQYF
TGTGCCAGCAGCATGGGCTACGAGCAGTACTTC
>TRBD2|TRBJ2-7|NA|15|TRBV20-1
CSAGRPGLADYEQYF
TGCAGTGCCGGCCGCCCGGGACTAGCGGACTACGAGCAGTACTTC
>NA|TRBJ2-7|NA|16|TRBV7-9
CASSLGAASLAYEQYF
TGTGCCAGCAGCTTAGGGGCGGCTAGTCTTGCATACGAGCAGTACTTC
>NA|TRBJ2-1|few|16|TRBV7-2
CASSPKGGRSYNEQFF
TGTGCCAGCAGCCCTAAGGGGGGTAGGTCCTACAATGAGCAGTTCTTC
>NA|TRBJ1-6|few|14|TRBV12-3/TRBV12-4
CASSLASNNSPLHF
TGTGCCAGCAGTTTAGCTAGTAATAATTCACCCCTCCACTTT
>NA|TRBJ1-6|NA|15|TRBV9
CASSAQGEAGSPLHF
TGTGCCAGCAGCGCCCAAGGGGAAGCTGGTTCACCCCTCCACTTT
>NA|TRBJ2-3|many|14|TRBV29-1
CSAQRGLYTDTQYF
TGCAGCGCCCAGAGGGGCTTGTACACAGATACGCAGTATTTT
>NA|TRBJ2-4|NA|16|TRBV28
CASRNEGGLAKNIQYF
TGTGCCAGCAGGAACGAGGGGGGCTTAGCCAAAAACATTCAGTACTTC
>NA|TRBJ2-1|NA|15|TRBV11-2
CASSPDRGPIAGGYF
TGTGCCAGCAGCCCTGACAGGGGGCCTATAGCGGGAGGCTACTTC
>NA|TRBJ1-2|few|13|TRBV20-1
CSALIEGNYGYTF
TGCAGTGCCCTCATTGAAGGGAACTATGGCTACACCTTC
>TRBD1|TRBJ1-1|many|14|TRBV12-3/TRBV12-4
CASTPGQTNTEAFF
TGTGCCAGCACCCCGGGACAGACGAACACTGAAGCTTTCTTT
>NA|TRBJ1-5|few|15|TRBV7-9
CASSKRGYSNQPQHF
TGTGCCAGCAGCAAGCGAGGTTATAGCAATCAGCCCCAGCATTTT
>NA|TRBJ2-1|many|14|TRBV29-1
CSVELRLLGNEQFF
TGCAGCGTTGAGCTCCGGCTTCTTGGAAATGAGCAGTTCTTC
>NA|TRBJ2-1|NA|15|TRBV10-3
CAITLDGSSYNEQFF
TGTGCCATCACCCTGGACGGCAGCTCCTACAATGAGCAGTTCTTC
>TRBD2|TRBJ2-5|NA|15|TRBV20-1
CSATRLAGVGETQYF
TGCAGTGCTACTAGACTAGCGGGAGTTGGGGAGACCCAGTACTTC
>TRBD2|TRBJ2-3|few|15|TRBV10-3
CAISPLAGASDTQYF
TGTGCCATCAGCCCCCTAGCGGGGGCTTCGGATACGCAGTATTTT
>NA|TRBJ2-1|NA|17|TRBV10-2
CASSEEDSRSSYNEQFF
TGCGCCAGCAGTGAGGAGGACTCCCGGAGCTCCTACAATGAGCAGTTCTTC
>NA|TRBJ1-3|few|19|TRBV5-1
CASSLDGTTKFLGGNTIYF
TGCGCCAGCAGCTTGGACGGGACTACGAAATTTCTAGGGGGAAACACCATATATTTT
>NA|TRBJ2-7|few|12|TRBV25-1
CASSNQVYEQYF
TGTGCCAGCAGTAATCAGGTTTACGAGCAGTACTTC